Listed below are T cell receptor beta chains from one sample, sequenced in a study of cytomegalovirus exposure and HLA in healthy donors. Produced via immunoSEQ multiplex PCR; TCRdb's table is partial and in-frame only. The sample holds 170,000 or so clones, 70% to 90% seen once. The sample comprised PBMCs. All receptors come from a woman aged 30 to 39 in good health and CMV-seronegative. The CDR3 runs from the conserved cysteine through the conserved F or W. A D gene is named only where the DNA matches it firmly. Only some rows state a clone size, as once, few, many or a class for expanded clones.

TRBV5-1	14	TRBJ2-7	NA	once	CASSLMGQVYEQYF	TGCGCCAGCAGCTTGATGGGACAAGTCTACGAGCAGTACTTC
TRBV10-3	15	TRBJ2-3	NA	NA	CAISVEGGYTDTQYF	TGTGCCATCAGTGTCGAGGGCGGATACACAGATACGCAGTATTTT
TRBV28	13	TRBJ2-7	NA	once	CATKLEASYEQYF	TGTGCCACCAAGCTGGAGGCCTCCTACGAGCAGTACTTC
TRBV4-1	16	TRBJ2-5	TRBD2	NA	CASSHLAGGRSETQYF	TGCGCCAGCAGCCATCTAGCGGGGGGGCGGTCCGAGACCCAGTACTTC
TRBV21-1	10	TRBJ2-7	NA	NA	CASSMGQRKF	TGTGCCAGCAGCATGGGACAGCGCAAATTC
TRBV6-6	14	TRBJ2-5	TRBD1	NA	CASRPQGVLETQYF	TGTGCCAGCAGACCGCAGGGGGTGCTGGAGACCCAGTACTTC
TRBV28	12	TRBJ1-2	NA	NA	CAARTGGYGYTF	TGTGCCGCCAGGACGGGGGGCTATGGCTACACCTTC
TRBV7-2	14	TRBJ2-5	NA	once	CASSLQGSQETQYF	TGTGCCAGCAGCCTACAGGGCAGCCAAGAGACCCAGTACTTC
TRBV30	15	TRBJ2-3	NA	once	CAWSATGTHTDTQYF	TGTGCCTGGAGTGCGACCGGGACACACACAGATACGCAGTATTTT
TRBV27	13	TRBJ2-2	NA	NA	CASRRNDPGELFF	TGTGCCAGCAGGAGGAATGACCCCGGGGAGCTGTTTTTT
TRBV10-3	15	TRBJ1-2	TRBD1	NA	CAISESPRGPHGYTF	TGTGCCATCAGTGAGTCGCCAAGGGGGCCTCATGGCTACACCTTC
TRBV19	15	TRBJ2-7	TRBD1	NA	CASSIKTGDSYEQYF	TGTGCCAGTAGTATCAAGACAGGGGATAGCTACGAGCAGTACTTC
TRBV29-1	14	TRBJ1-5	TRBD1	NA	CSVATGISNQPQHF	TGCAGCGTTGCGACAGGGATTAGCAATCAGCCCCAGCATTTT
TRBV6-1	15	TRBJ1-2	TRBD1	NA	CASSEVGQGNYGYTF	TGTGCCAGCAGTGAGGTCGGACAGGGAAACTATGGCTACACCTTC
TRBV6-6	14	TRBJ1-1	TRBD1	NA	CASSYRGQNTEAFF	TGTGCCAGCAGTTACAGGGGGCAGAACACTGAAGCTTTCTTT
TRBV15	16	TRBJ2-7	TRBD2	NA	CATSRDGSGSSYEQYF	TGTGCCACCAGCAGAGATGGGAGCGGGAGCTCCTACGAGCAGTACTTC
TRBV12-5	15	TRBJ2-4	TRBD1	NA	CASAIRDSPYNIQYF	TGTGCTAGTGCCATTCGGGACAGCCCCTATAACATTCAGTACTTC
TRBV6-6	14	TRBJ2-7	TRBD1	NA	CASSYGQGAYEQYF	TGTGCCAGCAGTTATGGACAGGGGGCCTATGAGCAGTACTTC
TRBV25-1	12	TRBJ2-7	NA	NA	CASSRASYEQYF	TGTGCCAGCAGTCGAGCCTCCTACGAGCAGTACTTC
TRBV11-1	16	TRBJ1-3	NA	NA	CASSLDDKTTGNTIYF	TGTGCCAGCAGCTTAGACGACAAAACAACTGGAAACACCATATATTTT
TRBV7-8	19	TRBJ2-3	TRBD2	NA	CASTELSSLAGGSADTQYF	TGTGCCAGCACCGAACTTAGCTCTCTAGCGGGAGGTAGTGCAGATACGCAGTATTTT
TRBV7-6	15	TRBJ2-1	NA	NA	CASSLSSSPYNEQFF	TGTGCCAGCAGCTTATCTAGCAGCCCCTACAATGAGCAGTTCTTC
TRBV7-2	14	TRBJ2-7	NA	NA	CASSKRRSSYEQYF	TGTGCCAGCAGCAAACGACGGAGCTCCTACGAGCAGTACTTC
TRBV7-2	14	TRBJ1-2	TRBD1	NA	CASSLAGQGAGYTF	TGTGCCAGCAGCTTAGCTGGGCAGGGGGCTGGCTACACCTTC
TRBV4-1	18	TRBJ2-6	NA	NA	CASSQVTVVFSGANVLTF	TGCGCCAGCAGCCAAGTAACTGTTGTGTTCTCTGGGGCCAACGTCCTGACTTTC
TRBV2	14	TRBJ1-1	NA	NA	CASREAGVDTEAFF	TGTGCCAGCAGGGAGGCGGGGGTGGACACTGAAGCTTTCTTT
TRBV27	17	TRBJ2-4	TRBD1	NA	CASSLHSPDRGGNIQYF	TGTGCCAGCAGTTTACACTCCCCTGACAGGGGAGGAAACATTCAGTACTTC
TRBV7-9	14	TRBJ1-5	TRBD1	NA	CASSFGQGNQPQHF	TGTGCCAGCAGCTTTGGACAGGGCAATCAGCCCCAGCATTTT
TRBV2	16	TRBJ1-6	NA	NA	CASSERAGTGNSPLHF	TGTGCCAGCAGTGAAAGGGCCGGCACGGGGAATTCACCCCTCCACTTT
TRBV6-5	14	TRBJ2-7	TRBD2	NA	CASSGLAIGYEQYF	TGTGCCAGCAGCGGACTAGCGATCGGTTACGAGCAGTACTTC
TRBV4-3	15	TRBJ1-1	NA	few	CASSQDWTRGTEAFF	TGCGCCAGCAGCCAAGACTGGACCCGGGGCACTGAAGCTTTCTTT
TRBV15	17	TRBJ2-7	TRBD1	NA	CATSRDAGGRWGDEQYF	TGTGCCACCAGCAGAGATGCAGGGGGCCGTTGGGGGGACGAGCAGTACTTC
TRBV7-2	15	TRBJ2-7	TRBD1	NA	CASSLGGQGSYEQYF	TGTGCCAGCAGCTTAGGCGGACAGGGTTCCTACGAGCAGTACTTC
TRBV2	17	TRBJ2-3	TRBD2	NA	CASSEYSGGGGTDTQYF	TGTGCCAGCAGTGAATACTCTGGCGGGGGGGGCACAGATACGCAGTATTTT
TRBV4-1	15	TRBJ1-2	NA	NA	CASSHYSRAGNDYTF	TGCGCCAGCAGCCACTACTCCCGGGCAGGGAATGACTACACCTTC
TRBV19	15	TRBJ2-7	TRBD1	NA	CASSNPRQGSYEQYF	TGTGCCAGTAGTAATCCGCGACAGGGGTCCTACGAGCAGTACTTC
TRBV6-4	14	TRBJ2-5	NA	NA	CASSEWAGKETQYF	TGTGCCAGCAGTGAATGGGCAGGGAAAGAGACCCAGTACTTC